Reported below is one TCR beta chain. The antigen it recognizes is unknown. Nothing much larger sits one base from this clone, and base qualities are not available. This record comes from a study of blood T cell repertoires in COVID-19 (TCRdb year 2020). Concerning the study at large: The collaborator samples originated in the United States, Italy and Spain and spanned the acute and convalescent phases of COVID-19. Sample metadata almost always included a de-identified subject ID, COVID-19 status, age in years and sex. The samples were drawn from two sources: the first 160 participants of the ongoing ImmuneRACE study, and 1,000 to 1,500 subjects contributed by 6 global collaborators. The repertoires were released in a freely available public database intended as a resource for research on the immune response to SARS-CoV-2. Subjects who had been exposed to COVID-19, were actively infected with it, or had recovered from it provided the deeply sampled blood TCRbeta repertoires that made up the dataset. The material from the prospective study consisted of cDNA or gDNA derived from T cells, B-cell-depleted T cells, or PBMCs. Where HLA class I and class II types were available, the types were taken from metadata supplied by the sample provider, not from assay-based typing.

Whole blood was collected in K2EDTA tubes by collaborating institutions according to the institutions' own protocols. For TCRbeta analysis, collaborators shipped samples in one of three forms: frozen whole blood, isolated PBMCs, or DNA extracted from either of those sample types. TCRbeta CDR3 regions were amplified from genomic DNA by means of the immunoSEQ Assay, a bias-controlled multiplex PCR. The paper's processing steps were these. The number of nucleated cells in each sample was estimated from the amplification of reference gene primers within the assay. To quantify the absolute abundance of each unique TCRbeta CDR3 rearrangement, sequence reads were collapsed and filtered. For each sample, productive Simpson clonality was calculated as the square root of Simpson's diversity index over productive rearrangements. The clones in this table, taken by TCRdb from immuneACCESS, are in-frame only. Not every clone is retained; where verified, under half of the shortfall comes from an unresolved V gene, and the cause of the rest is unknown. The DNA was the basis for D and trimming; V, J and clone size are from that table. This sample has around 42,000 clones in its table, and roughly 77% of those were observed once. The ten top clones hold more than 30% of the sample.

Paper-wide results and their limitations: How much clinical and demographic metadata was included differed by source and by participant, and the metadata was provided uncurated.

Measured from the cysteine to the phenylalanine, the CDR3 is 12 residues long. Only CDR3 DNA is held: 36 bases, read in frame from base 1. For CDR1 and CDR2, the germline V gene lists SQVTM and ANQGSEA. The germline ends are 7 bases apart after V is trimmed by 3 bases and J by 2 bases. The rearrangement combines TRBV29-1 with TRBJ1-2, with TRBD1 perhaps the D gene, on 6 matching bases. The TCR comes from an older man with active or convalescent COVID-19. Sequencing was carried out using peripheral blood. The DNA sequence follows: TGCAGCGTTGACGACAGGAACTATGGCTACACCTTC. The translation is CSVDDRNYGYTF.